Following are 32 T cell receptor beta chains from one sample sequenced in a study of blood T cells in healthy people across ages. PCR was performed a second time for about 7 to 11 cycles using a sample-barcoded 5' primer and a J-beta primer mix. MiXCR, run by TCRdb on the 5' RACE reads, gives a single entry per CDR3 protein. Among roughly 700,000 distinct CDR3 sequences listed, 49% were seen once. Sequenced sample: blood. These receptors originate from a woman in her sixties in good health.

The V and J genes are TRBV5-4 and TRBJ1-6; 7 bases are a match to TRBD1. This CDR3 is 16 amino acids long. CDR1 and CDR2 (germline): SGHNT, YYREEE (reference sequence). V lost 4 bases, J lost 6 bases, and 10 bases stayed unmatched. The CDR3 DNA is TGTGCCAGCAGCCCTAACAGGGGTTCGGGTAATTCACCCCTCCACTTT. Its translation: CASSPNRGSGNSPLHF.

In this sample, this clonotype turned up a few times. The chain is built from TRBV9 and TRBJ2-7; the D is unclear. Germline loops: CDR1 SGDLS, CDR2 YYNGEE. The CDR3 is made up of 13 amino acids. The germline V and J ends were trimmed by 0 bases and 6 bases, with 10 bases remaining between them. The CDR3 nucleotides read TGTGCCAGCAGCGTAGCGGAGAGGTCCGAGCAGTACTTC. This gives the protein CASSVAERSEQYF.

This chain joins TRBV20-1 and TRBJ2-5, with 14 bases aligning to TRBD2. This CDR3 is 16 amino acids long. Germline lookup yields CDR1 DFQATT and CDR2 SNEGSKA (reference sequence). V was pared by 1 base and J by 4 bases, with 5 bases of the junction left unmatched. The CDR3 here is CSARAGTSGRGETQYF. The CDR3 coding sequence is TGCAGTGCTAGAGCCGGGACTAGCGGGAGAGGAGAGACCCAGTACTTC.

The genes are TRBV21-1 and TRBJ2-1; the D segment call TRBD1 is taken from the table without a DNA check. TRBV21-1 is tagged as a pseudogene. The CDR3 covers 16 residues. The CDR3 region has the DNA TGTGCCAGCAGCAAAGGGACATCGAGCTCCTACAATGAGCAGTTCTTC. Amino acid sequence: CASSKGTSSSYNEQFF.

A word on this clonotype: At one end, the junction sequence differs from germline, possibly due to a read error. The CDR3 DNA reads as TGTGCCGGCAGTCCAGGGGCTCCCCCCTACAATGAGCAGTTCTTC. Its protein is CAGSPGAPPYNEQFF. V is TRBV12-3 or TRBV12-4 and J is TRBJ2-1, with TRBD1 as a possible D gene (6 bases). The CDR3 loop spans 15 amino acids.

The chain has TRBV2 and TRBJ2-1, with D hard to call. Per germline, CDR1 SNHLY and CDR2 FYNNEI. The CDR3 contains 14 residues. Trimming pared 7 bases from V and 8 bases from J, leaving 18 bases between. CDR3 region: CASMRTEIWDEQFF. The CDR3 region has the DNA TGTGCCAGCATGCGGACCGAAATTTGGGATGAGCAGTTCTTC.

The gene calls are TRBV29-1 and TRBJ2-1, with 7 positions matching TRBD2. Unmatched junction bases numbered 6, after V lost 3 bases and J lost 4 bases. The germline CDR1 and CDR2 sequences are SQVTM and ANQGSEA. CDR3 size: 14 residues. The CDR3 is CSVEWLADYNEQFF. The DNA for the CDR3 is TGCAGCGTTGAGTGGCTAGCGGATTACAATGAGCAGTTCTTC.

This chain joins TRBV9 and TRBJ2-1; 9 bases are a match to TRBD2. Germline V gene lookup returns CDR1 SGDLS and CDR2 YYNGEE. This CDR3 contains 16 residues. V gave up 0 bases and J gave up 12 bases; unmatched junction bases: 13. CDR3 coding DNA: TGTGCCAGCAGCGTAGGTGGCGGGAGGGAAGTTTCGGGGCAGTTCTTC. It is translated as CASSVGGGREVSGQFF.

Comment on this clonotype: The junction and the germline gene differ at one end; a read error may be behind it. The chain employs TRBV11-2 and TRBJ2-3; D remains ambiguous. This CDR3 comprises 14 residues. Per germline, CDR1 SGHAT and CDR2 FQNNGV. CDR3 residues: CASSPRLDTNTQYF. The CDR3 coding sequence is TGTGCCAGCAGCCCTCGGTTAGACACAAATACGCAGTATTTT.

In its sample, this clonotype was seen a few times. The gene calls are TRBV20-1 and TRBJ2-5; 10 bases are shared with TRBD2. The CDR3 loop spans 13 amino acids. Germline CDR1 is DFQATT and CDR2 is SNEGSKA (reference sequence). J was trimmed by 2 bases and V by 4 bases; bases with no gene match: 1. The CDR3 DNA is TGCAGTGCTATAGCGGGAGGTCAAGAGACCCAGTACTTC. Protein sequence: CSAIAGGQETQYF.

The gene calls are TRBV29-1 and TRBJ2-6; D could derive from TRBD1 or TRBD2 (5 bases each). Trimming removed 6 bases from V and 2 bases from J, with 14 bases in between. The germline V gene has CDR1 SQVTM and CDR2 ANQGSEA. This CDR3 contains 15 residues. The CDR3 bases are TGCAGCGTCTCAGCCCCGGGACCTGGGGCCAACGTCCTGACTTTC. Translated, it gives CSVSAPGPGANVLTF.

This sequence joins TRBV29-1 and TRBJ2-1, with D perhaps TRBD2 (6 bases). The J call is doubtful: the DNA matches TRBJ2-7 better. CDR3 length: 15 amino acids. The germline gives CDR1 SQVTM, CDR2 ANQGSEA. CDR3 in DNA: TGCAGCGTTGATGGTACGGGAGAAGGGCCCAATGAGCAGTACTTC. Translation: CSVDGTGEGPNEQYF.

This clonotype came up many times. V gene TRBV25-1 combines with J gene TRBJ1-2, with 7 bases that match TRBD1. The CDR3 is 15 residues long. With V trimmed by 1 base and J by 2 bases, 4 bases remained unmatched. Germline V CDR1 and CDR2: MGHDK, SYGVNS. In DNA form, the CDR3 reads TGTGCCAGCAGTGAATCGGGGGACAGAAACTATGGCTACACCTTC. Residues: CASSESGDRNYGYTF.

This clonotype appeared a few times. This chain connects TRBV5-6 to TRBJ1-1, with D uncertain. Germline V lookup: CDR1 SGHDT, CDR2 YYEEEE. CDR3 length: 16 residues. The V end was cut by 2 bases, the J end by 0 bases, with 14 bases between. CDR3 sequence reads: CASSFVSGVMNTEAFF. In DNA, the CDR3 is TGTGCCAGCAGCTTCGTTTCCGGCGTAATGAACACTGAAGCTTTCTTT.

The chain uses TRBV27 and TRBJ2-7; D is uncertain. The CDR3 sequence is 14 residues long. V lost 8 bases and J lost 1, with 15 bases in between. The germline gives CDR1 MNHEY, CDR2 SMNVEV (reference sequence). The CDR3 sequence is CASDIVAASYEQYF. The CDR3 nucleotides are TGTGCCAGCGACATTGTCGCCGCGTCCTACGAGCAGTACTTC.

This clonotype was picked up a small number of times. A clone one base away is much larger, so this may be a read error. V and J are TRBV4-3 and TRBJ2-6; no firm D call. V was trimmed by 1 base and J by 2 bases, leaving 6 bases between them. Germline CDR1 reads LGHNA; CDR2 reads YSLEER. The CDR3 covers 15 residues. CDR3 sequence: CASSQAWAGANVLTF. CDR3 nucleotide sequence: TGCGCCAGCAGCCAAGCCTGGGCTGGGGCCAACGTCCTGACTTTC.

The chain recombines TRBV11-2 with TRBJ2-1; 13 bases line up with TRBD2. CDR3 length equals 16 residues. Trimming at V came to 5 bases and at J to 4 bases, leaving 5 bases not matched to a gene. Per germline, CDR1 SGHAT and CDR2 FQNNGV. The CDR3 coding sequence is TGTGCCAGCAGCCCCTGGACTAGCGGGGGTTACAATGAGCAGTTCTTC. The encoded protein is CASSPWTSGGYNEQFF.

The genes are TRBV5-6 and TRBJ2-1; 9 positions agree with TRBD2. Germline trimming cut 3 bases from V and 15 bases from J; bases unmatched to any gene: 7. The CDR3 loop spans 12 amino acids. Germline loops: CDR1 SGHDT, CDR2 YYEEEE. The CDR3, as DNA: TGTGCCAGCAGCTCCTCTAGCGGGGTGGGGTTCTTC. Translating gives CASSSSSGVGFF.

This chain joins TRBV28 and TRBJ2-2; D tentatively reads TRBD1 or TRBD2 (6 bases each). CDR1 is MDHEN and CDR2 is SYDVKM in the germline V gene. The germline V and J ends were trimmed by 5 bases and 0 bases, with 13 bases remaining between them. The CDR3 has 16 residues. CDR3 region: CASSPGDTSNTGELFF. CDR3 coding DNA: TGTGCCAGCAGTCCGGGGGACACCTCGAACACCGGGGAGCTGTTTTTT.

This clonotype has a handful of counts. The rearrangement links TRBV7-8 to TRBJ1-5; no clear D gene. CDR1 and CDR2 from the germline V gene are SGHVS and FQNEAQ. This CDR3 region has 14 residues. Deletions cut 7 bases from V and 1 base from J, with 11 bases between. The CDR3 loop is CASTSWLSNQPQHF. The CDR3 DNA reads TGTGCCAGCACCTCTTGGCTCAGCAATCAGCCCCAGCATTTT.

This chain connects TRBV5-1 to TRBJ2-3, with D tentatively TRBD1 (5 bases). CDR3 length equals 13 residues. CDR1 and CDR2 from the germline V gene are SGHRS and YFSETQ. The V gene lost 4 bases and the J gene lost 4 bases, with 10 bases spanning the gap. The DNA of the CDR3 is TGCGCCAGCAGCCACTCAGGGTCAGATACGCAGTATTTT. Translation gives CASSHSGSDTQYF.

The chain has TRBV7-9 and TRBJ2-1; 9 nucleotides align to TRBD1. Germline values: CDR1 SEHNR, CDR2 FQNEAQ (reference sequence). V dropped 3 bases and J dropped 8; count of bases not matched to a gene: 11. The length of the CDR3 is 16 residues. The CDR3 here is CASSFFTGGGADEQFF. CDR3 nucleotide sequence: TGTGCCAGCAGCTTCTTCACAGGGGGCGGCGCGGATGAGCAGTTCTTC.

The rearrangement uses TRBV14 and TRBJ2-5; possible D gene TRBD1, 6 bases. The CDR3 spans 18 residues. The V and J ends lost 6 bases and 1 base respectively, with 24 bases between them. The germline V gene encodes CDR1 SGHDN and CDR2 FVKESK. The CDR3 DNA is TGTGCCAGCAGTCCAATGGGGGCGTGGAGCAGGGTCCAAGAGACCCAGTACTTC. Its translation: CASSPMGAWSRVQETQYF. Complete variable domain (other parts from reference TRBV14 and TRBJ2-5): EAGVTQFPSHSVIEKGQTVTLRCDPISGHDNLYWYRRVMGKEIKFLLHFVKESKQDESGMPNNRFLAERTGGTYSTLKVQPAELEDSGVYFCASSPMGAWSRVQETQYFGPGTRLLVL.

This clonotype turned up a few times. This CDR3 reads CASTPQGWARGYTF. The CDR3 region has the DNA TGTGCCAGCACCCCTCAAGGATGGGCTCGAGGCTACACCTTC. This chain uses TRBV12-3 or TRBV12-4 with TRBJ1-2, with unresolved D. This CDR3 comprises 14 residues. Between the trimmed V and J ends, which lost 7 bases and 8 bases, there was a span of 20 bases.

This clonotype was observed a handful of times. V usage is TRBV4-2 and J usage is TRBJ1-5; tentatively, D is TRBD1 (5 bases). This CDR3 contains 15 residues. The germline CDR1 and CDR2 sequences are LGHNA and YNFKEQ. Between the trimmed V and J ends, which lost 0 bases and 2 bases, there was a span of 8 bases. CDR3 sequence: CASSQDTTGNQPQHF. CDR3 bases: TGTGCCAGCAGCCAAGATACGACAGGCAATCAGCCCCAGCATTTT.

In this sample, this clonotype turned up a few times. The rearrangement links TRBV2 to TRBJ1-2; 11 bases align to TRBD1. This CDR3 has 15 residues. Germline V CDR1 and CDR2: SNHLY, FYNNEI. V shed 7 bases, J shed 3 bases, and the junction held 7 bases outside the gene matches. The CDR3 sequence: CASTSGQGAHYGYTF. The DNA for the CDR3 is TGTGCCAGCACCTCTGGACAGGGGGCTCACTATGGCTACACCTTC. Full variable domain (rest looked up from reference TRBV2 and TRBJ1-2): EPEVTQTPSHQVTQMGQEVILRCVPISNHLYFYWYRQILGQKVEFLVSFYNNEISEKSEIFDDQFSVERPDGSNFTLKIRSTKLEDSAMYFCASTSGQGAHYGYTFGSGTRLTVV.

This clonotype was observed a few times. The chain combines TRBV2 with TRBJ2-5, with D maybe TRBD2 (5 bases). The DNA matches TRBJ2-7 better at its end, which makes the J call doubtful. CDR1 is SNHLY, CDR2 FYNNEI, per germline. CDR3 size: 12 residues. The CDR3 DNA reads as TGTGCCAGCGGAGGCGTTGGTTTCGAGCAGTACTTC. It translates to CASGGVGFEQYF.

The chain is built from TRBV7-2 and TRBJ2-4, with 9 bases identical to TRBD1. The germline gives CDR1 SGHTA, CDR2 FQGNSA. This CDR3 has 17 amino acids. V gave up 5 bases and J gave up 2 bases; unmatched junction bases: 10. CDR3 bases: TGTGCCAGCAGCACAACCGGACAGGGGTTTACCAAAAACATTCAGTACTTC. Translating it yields CASSTTGQGFTKNIQYF.

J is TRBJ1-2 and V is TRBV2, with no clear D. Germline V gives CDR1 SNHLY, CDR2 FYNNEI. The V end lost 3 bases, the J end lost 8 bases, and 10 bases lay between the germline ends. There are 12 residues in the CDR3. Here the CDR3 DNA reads TGTGCCAGCAGTGAGGGTGGATGGGGCTACACCTTC. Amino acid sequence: CASSEGGWGYTF.

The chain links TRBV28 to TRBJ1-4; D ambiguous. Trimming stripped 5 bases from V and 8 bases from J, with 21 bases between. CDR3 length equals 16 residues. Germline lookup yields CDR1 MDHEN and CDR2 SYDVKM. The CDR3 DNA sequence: TGTGCCAGCAGTCCCCCGGTAGAGCAGAGGAAGGAAAAACTGTTTTTT. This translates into CASSPPVEQRKEKLFF. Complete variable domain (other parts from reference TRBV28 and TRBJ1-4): DVKVTQSSRYLVKRTGEKVFLECVQDMDHENMFWYRQDPGLGLRLIYFSYDVKMKEKGDIPEGYSVSREKKERFSLILESASTNQTSMYLCASSPPVEQRKEKLFFGSGTQLSVL.

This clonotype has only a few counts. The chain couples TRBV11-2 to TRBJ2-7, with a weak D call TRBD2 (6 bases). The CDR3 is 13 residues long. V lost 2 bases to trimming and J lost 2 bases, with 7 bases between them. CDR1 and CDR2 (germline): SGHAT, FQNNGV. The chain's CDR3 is CASSLRLAYEQYF. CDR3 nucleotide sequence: TGTGCCAGCAGCTTAAGACTAGCCTACGAGCAGTACTTC.

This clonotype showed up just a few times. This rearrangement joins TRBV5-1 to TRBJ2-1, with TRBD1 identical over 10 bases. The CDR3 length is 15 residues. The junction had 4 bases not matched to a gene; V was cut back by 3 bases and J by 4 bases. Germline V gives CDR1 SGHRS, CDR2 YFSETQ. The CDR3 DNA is TGCGCCAGCAGCTCGGGACAGGGGCGTTACAATGAGCAGTTCTTC. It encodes CASSSGQGRYNEQFF.